This TCR beta chain was recovered during a study of T cells after yellow fever vaccination (dated by TCRdb to between 2017 and 2020). Regarding the study in general: The SMART-Seq v4 Ultra Low Input RNA kit was used to prepare libraries from fractions with low cell numbers. To follow T-cell clones before and after both primary and booster YFV17D yellow fever vaccination, bulk TCR alpha and beta repertoires underwent longitudinal sequencing. Two healthy male donors, one aged 18 to 29 and one aged 30 to 39 years, were included in the cohort. Blood samples were taken at several timepoints before and after primary and secondary immunization, and bulk PBMC replicates and cell subsets were isolated. General study outcomes and caveats: Because the study included only two donors, the extent to which the findings can be generalized is limited. A small share of clonotypes occurred in both CD4 and CD8 compartments, likely arising from convergent recombination. The secondary T-cell response was weaker than the primary response but faster, peaking on day 5 instead of day 15. FACS-sorted repertoires could contain abundant contaminating clonotypes from the bulk population, so computational filtering was required. Most clones expanded after primary vaccination (96% of CD4 and 80% to 90% of CD8) were re-detected after the booster, suggesting that broad memory maintenance occurred.

This clonotype was counted between two and nine times. The antigen this receptor binds is unknown. No much larger clone is present one base from it, and per-base qualities are unavailable. TCR cDNA was made using 5'RACE template switching, a step that added a universal primer site and unique molecular identifiers. Priming for cDNA synthesis came from both the TCR alpha and TCR beta constant segments. Libraries were amplified in two PCR steps, with sample barcodes and sequencing adapters added in the second step. Libraries were sequenced on Illumina HiSeq 2500 (2x100 bp) or NovaSeq (2x150 bp). As for the authors' bioinformatics: MIGEC was used to demultiplex reads and collapse the reads into UMI consensus sequences, and MiXCR was used for V(D)J alignment. Vaccine-responding clonotypes were defined with edgeR using replicate PBMC samples, requiring FDR below 0.01 and a log2 fold change above 5 up to day 15. CD4 or CD8 identity was assigned to each bulk clonotype according to whether the clonotype was present at higher abundance in the sequenced CD4 repertoire or the sequenced CD8 repertoire. TCRdb handled the public reads itself, with Q25 trimming in fastp and clone calling in MiXCR, and kept productive beta chains. CDR3 protein sequences are deduplicated, and each keeps its most common genes and DNA. The V and J calls come from TCRdb's annotation, not from the publication. Recorded for this sample are 200,000 to 300,000 distinct CDR3 sequences; 10% to 15% of them occurred a single time. Jointly, the top ten make up 0.4% to 0.65% of the sample.

What this sample's treatment or condition label stands for: live attenuated yellow fever vaccine strain. A standard Ficoll-Paque protocol was used to isolate PBMCs from peripheral blood. Dynabeads CD4 and CD8 positive selection kits were used to isolate the CD4 and CD8 T-cell fractions. RNA was extracted with TriZol from bulk PBMCs, CD4 and CD8 fractions, and dextramer-positive and dextramer-negative fractions. The junction carries 9 bases between V and J, which are trimmed by 1 base and 5 bases respectively. The CDR3 starts with the cysteine, ends with the phenylalanine, and has 13 residues. Only the CDR3 region is kept as DNA, spanning 39 bases read in frame from base 1. Via the germline V gene (reference sequence), CDR1 is DFQATT and CDR2 SNEGSKA.

The receptor comes from a man under 40 who received the YFV17D yellow fever vaccine. Material: CD4+ T cells sorted from PBMCs, obtained 45 days after the yellow fever booster vaccination. The V gene is TRBV20-1 and the J gene is TRBJ2-1, with TRBD1 perhaps the D gene, on 5 matching bases. The CDR3 amino acid sequence is: CSARGGNDNEQFF. Here is the DNA: TGCAGTGCTAGAGGGGGCAACGACAATGAGCAGTTCTTC.